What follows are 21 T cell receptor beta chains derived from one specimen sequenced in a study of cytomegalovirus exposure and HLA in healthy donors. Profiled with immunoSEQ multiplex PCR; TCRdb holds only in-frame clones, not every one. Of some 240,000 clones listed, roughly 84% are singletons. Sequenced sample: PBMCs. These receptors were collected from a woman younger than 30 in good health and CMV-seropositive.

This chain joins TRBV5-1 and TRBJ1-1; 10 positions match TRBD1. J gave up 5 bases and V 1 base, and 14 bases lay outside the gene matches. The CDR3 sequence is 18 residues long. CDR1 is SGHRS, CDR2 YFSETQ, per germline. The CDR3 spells CASSLWGGDRGHLTEAFF. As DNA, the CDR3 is TGCGCCAGCAGCTTGTGGGGAGGAGACAGGGGGCATTTAACTGAAGCTTTCTTT.

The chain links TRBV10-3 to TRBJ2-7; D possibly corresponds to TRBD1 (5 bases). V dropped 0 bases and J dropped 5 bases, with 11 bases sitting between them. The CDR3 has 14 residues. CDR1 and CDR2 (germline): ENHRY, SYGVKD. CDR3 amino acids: CAISESQGRDEQYF. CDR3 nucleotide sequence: TGTGCCATCAGTGAGTCTCAGGGAAGGGACGAGCAGTACTTC.

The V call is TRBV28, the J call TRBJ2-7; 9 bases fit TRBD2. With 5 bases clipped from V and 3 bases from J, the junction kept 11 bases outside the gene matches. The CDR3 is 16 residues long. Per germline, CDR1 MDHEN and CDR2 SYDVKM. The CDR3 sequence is CASSVIAGVTRYEQYF. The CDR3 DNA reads TGTGCCAGCAGTGTAATAGCGGGAGTCACCCGCTACGAGCAGTACTTC.

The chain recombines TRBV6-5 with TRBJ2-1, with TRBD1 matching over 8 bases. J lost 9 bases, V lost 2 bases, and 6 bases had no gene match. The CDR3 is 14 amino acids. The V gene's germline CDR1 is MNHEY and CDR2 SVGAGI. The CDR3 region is CASSYGRGRSEQFF. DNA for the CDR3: TGTGCCAGCAGTTACGGCAGGGGGCGATCTGAGCAGTTCTTC.

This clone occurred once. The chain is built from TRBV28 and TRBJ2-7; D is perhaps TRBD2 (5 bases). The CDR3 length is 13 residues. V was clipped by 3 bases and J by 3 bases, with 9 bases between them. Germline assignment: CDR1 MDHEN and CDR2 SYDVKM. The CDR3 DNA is TGTGCCAGCAGTTTGAGAGGGCACTACGAGCAGTACTTC. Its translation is CASSLRGHYEQYF.

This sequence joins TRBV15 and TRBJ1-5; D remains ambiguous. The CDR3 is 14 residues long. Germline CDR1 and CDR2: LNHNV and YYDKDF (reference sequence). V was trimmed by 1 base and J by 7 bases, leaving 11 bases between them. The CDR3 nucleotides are TGTGCCACCAGCAGAGGGGGTACGGGGCAGCCCCAGCATTTT. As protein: CATSRGGTGQPQHF.

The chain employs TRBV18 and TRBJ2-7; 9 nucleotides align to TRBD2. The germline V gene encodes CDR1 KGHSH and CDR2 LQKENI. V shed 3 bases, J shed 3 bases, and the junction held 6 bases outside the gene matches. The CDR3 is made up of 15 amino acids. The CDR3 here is CASSPPGLAVYEQYF. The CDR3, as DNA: TGTGCCAGCTCACCGCCGGGACTAGCAGTCTACGAGCAGTACTTC.

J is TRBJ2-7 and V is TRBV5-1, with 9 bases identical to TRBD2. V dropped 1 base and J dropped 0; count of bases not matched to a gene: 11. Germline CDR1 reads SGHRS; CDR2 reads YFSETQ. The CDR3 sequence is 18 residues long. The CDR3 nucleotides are TGCGCCAGCAGCTTGCTCGCTAGCGGGGCGGCTGGCTCCTACGAGCAGTACTTC. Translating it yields CASSLLASGAAGSYEQYF. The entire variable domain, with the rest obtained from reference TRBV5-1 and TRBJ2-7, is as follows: KAGVTQTPRYLIKTRGQQVTLSCSPISGHRSVSWYQQTPGQGLQFLFEYFSETQRNKGNFPGRFSGRQFSNSRSEMNVSTLELGDSALYLCASSLLASGAAGSYEQYFGPGTRLTVT.

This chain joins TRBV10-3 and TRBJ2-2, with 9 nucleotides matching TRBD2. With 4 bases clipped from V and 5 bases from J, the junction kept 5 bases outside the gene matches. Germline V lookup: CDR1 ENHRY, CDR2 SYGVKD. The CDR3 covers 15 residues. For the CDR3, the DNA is TGTGCCATCAGTGTCGGAGCGGGAGGAACCGGGGAGCTGTTTTTT. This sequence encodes CAISVGAGGTGELFF.

CDR3 nucleotide sequence: TGTGCCAGTAGTATCGGTCCCACCGGGGAGCTGTTTTTT. Amino acids: CASSIGPTGELFF. The V and J genes are TRBV19 and TRBJ2-2; D is uncertain. There are 13 residues in the CDR3. The V and J ends lost 3 bases and 4 bases respectively, with 6 bases between them. The germline V gene encodes CDR1 LNHDA and CDR2 SQIVND (reference sequence).

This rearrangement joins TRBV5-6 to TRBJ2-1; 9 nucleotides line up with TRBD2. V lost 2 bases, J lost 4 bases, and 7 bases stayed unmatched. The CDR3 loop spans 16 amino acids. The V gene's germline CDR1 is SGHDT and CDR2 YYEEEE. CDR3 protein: CASSLAGGREYNEQFF. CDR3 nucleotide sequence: TGTGCCAGCAGCTTAGCAGGCGGGAGGGAGTACAATGAGCAGTTCTTC.

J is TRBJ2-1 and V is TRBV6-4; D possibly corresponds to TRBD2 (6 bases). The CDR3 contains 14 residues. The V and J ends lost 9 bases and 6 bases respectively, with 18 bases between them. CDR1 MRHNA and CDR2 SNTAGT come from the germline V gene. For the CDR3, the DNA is TGTGCCAGGGGGGACTGGAAGAGAGGCAATGAGCAGTTCTTC. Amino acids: CARGDWKRGNEQFF.

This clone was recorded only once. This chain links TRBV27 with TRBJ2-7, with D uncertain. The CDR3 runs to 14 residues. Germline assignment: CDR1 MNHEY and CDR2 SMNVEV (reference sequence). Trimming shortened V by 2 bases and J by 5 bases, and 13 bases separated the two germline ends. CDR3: CASSLTGRFHEQYF. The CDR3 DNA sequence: TGTGCCAGCAGTTTAACCGGCAGGTTCCACGAGCAGTACTTC.

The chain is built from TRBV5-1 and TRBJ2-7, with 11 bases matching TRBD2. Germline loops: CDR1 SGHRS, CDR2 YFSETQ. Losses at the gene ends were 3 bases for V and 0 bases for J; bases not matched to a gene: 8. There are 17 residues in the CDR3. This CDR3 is CASSSGTSGSSSYEQYF. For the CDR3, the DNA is TGCGCCAGCAGCTCCGGGACTAGCGGTTCCAGCTCCTACGAGCAGTACTTC. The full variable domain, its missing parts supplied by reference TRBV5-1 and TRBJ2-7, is KAGVTQTPRYLIKTRGQQVTLSCSPISGHRSVSWYQQTPGQGLQFLFEYFSETQRNKGNFPGRFSGRQFSNSRSEMNVSTLELGDSALYLCASSSGTSGSSSYEQYFGPGTRLTVT.

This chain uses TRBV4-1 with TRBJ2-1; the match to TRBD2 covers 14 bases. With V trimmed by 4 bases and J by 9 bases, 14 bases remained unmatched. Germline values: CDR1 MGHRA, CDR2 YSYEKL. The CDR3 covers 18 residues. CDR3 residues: CASSLRLWGLAGDGEQFF. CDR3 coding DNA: TGCGCCAGCAGCCTACGCCTCTGGGGACTAGCGGGAGATGGTGAGCAGTTCTTC.

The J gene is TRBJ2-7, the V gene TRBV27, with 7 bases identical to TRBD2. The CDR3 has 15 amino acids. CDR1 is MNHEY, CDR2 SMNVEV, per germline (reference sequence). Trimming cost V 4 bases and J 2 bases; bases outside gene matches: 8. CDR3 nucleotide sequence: TGTGCCAGCAGTTCCCCGGGACGGGGGGCCTACGAGCAGTACTTC. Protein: CASSSPGRGAYEQYF.

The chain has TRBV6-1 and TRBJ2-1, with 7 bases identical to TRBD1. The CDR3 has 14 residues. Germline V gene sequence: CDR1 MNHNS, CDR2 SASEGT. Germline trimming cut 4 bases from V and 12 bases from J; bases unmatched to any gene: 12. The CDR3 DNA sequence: TGTGCCAGCAGTGTTGAGGGGGCGAAAGGGAGGCAGTTCTTC. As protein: CASSVEGAKGRQFF.

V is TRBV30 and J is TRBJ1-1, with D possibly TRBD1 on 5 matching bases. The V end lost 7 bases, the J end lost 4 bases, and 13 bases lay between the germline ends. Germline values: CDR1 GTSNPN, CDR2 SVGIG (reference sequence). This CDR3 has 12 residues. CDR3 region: CASDAGPTEAFF. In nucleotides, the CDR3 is TGTGCCTCCGACGCAGGGCCCACTGAAGCTTTCTTT.

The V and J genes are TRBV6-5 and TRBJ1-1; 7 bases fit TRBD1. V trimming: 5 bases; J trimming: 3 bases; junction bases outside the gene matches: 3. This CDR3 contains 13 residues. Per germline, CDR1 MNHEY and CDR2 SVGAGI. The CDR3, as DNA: TGTGCCAGCAGTGAAACAGGGGACACTGAAGCTTTCTTT. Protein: CASSETGDTEAFF.

For the CDR3, the DNA is TGTGCCAGCAGTCACGGGACAGACAATTTTGAAAAACTGTTTTTT. Amino acids: CASSHGTDNFEKLFF. This chain connects TRBV5-4 to TRBJ1-4; 7 bases are a match to TRBD1. V was pared by 5 bases and J by 7 bases, with 11 bases of the junction left unmatched. CDR1 is SGHNT, CDR2 YYREEE, per germline (reference sequence). CDR3 size: 15 residues.

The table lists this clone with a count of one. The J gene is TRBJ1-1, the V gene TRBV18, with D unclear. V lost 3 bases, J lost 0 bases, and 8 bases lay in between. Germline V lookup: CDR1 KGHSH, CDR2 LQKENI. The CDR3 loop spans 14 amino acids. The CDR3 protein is CASSPPSVNTEAFF. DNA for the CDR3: TGTGCCAGCTCACCCCCGAGTGTGAACACTGAAGCTTTCTTT.